Included here is one T cell receptor beta chain sequence, with context. Its antigen has not been determined. The sample holds no much larger clone one base away, and base qualities are not on file. Including cysteine and phenylalanine, the CDR3 has 13 amino acids. Only CDR3 DNA is held: 39 bases, read in frame from base 1. V drops 8 bases and J drops 7 bases, leaving 18 bases in between. For CDR1 and CDR2, the germline V gene lists SGHAT and FQNNGV. This entry is derived from a study of blood T cells in healthy people across ages (dated by TCRdb to the mid-2010s). Turning to the overall study: Template switching captured roughly one uniquely barcoded TCR beta cDNA molecule per two T cells in model experiments. Age-related changes in TCR beta repertoire diversity were measured in the study by deep sequencing normalized with unique cDNA molecular identifiers. The donors were split into four age groups: young (average approximately 16 years), middle-aged (roughly 42), aged (62) and long-lived (under 85). The study analyzed two additional independent replicas of 1 million unique cDNA reads from the same blood draw for two donors, one aged 18 to 30 and one aged 80 or older. What the research found in general, with its limitations: There was a strong correlation between observed TCR beta diversity and the percentage of naive T cells measured by flow cytometry. Estimates of total diversity from one million sequenced T cells were regarded as lower bounds and underestimates. Compared with the aged group, the long-lived group had more naive CD4+ T cells, fewer expanded clones and increased TCR diversity, suggesting age selection. Because profiling used bulk unsorted PBMCs, naive and antigen-experienced compartments could not be compared conclusively. As age increased, observed TCR beta diversity per million T cells dropped in a roughly linear way, and a significant reduction was already evident by age about 40. The CMV infection status of donors was not known, potentially confounding age-related changes in expanded clonotypes.

Library method: 5' RACE. The instrument given in TCRdb is Illumina HiSeq 2500. A second PCR of about 6 to 12 cycles was performed with a sample-barcoded 5' primer and a J-beta primer mix. A template-switch 5' adaptor carrying 12 random nucleotides introduced a unique molecular identifier onto each TCR beta cDNA molecule. At least 2.5 million CDR3-containing paired-end reads were obtained from each sample. First-strand cDNA synthesis was performed from all RNA using the Mint cDNA synthesis kit, with priming by a TRBC-specific oligonucleotide. Following uracil-DNA glycosylase treatment, all cDNA underwent a first 18-cycle PCR with the universal primers M1SS and BC2_uni_R. The original pipeline was this. Each sample was normalized by randomly selecting 1 million high-quality reads, each carrying a distinct molecular identifier. Reads with shared molecular identifiers were discarded instead of being binned into consensus sequences. MiTCR, with a Q25 quality threshold and the strictest error-elimination algorithm, was used for CDR3 identification, clonotype clustering and error correction. A nonparametric unseen species model with Euler transformation was used to estimate a lower bound on total TCR beta diversity. TCRdb reprocessing: public reads trimmed at Q25 with fastp, clones called with MiXCR, in-frame beta chains kept. Rows matching on CDR3 protein sequence are summarized as one entry with the most common DNA and genes. In this record, the V and J calls reflect TCRdb's handling and not the investigators' own analysis. Counted in this sample were a few hundred thousand distinct CDR3 sequences; roughly a quarter of them appeared once. The leading ten clones occupy about 3.9% of the sample.

The donors were roughly 39 Caucasian individuals from Russia, aged about 6 to 100 years, who were systemically healthy. Approximately 10 milliliters of peripheral blood were collected from each donor into EDTA-treated Vacutainer tubes. PBMCs were isolated by Ficoll-Paque density-gradient centrifugation, with at least 7 million obtained per sample. Trizol reagent was used to extract total RNA from the PBMCs, yielding at least 5.5 micrograms per sample. For every donor, an aliquot of PBMCs went through flow cytometry to measure the percentages of naive CD45RAhigh/CD27high T cells. These data are also associated with another study on T cells of mothers and their children. Per the second study: The donors were nine systemically healthy Caucasian individuals, made up of three mothers and their six children. cDNA synthesis used all of the extracted RNA, with 1.5 ug of RNA in each 15 ul reaction. In the second PCR, sample barcodes and 2-4 random nucleotides were introduced via the M1S primer. Each mother yielded over 8.5 million TCR beta CDR3 reads and each child roughly 2.9 million reads. Thymic selection shapes the output of TCR recombination in a similar way in related and unrelated pairs, and inherited differences have a minor effect. Normalized repertoire overlap was always slightly but never significantly higher in related than unrelated mother-child pairs. No persistent microchimeric T cell clones were found, with a detection sensitivity of 85 to 100 clones per million clonotypes. To look for features that set related mother-child pairs apart from unrelated individuals, the researchers ran deep NGS to compare the TCR beta repertoires of mothers and children. The mean age was around 40 +/- 4 years for the mothers and about 10 +/- 4 years for the children. Libraries were sequenced on Illumina HiSeq 2000 with 100+100 nt paired-end reads after adapter ligation with NEBNext reagents. To avoid cross-contamination, the mother libraries and the child libraries were prepared a month apart and sequenced in separate runs. For each donor, between 500,000 and 2,000,000 distinct TCR beta clonotypes were identified. Naive TCR beta clonotypes were estimated from low-frequency clonotypes matched to each donor's FACS-determined naive share, without sorting.

The chain joins TRBV11-2 to TRBJ2-7, and TRBD2 may be the D gene, going by 6 matching bases. The clonotype comes from a boy younger than 10 in good health. The sequenced material came from blood. The DNA sequence is as follows: TGTGCCAGCGGGTATGCGCCGGAGGGAGAGCAGTACTTC. Protein translation: CASGYAPEGEQYF. The variable domain in full, with residues beyond the CDR3 obtained from the reference TRBV11-2 and TRBJ2-7 genes, is EAGVAQSPRYKIIEKRQSVAFWCNPISGHATLYWYQQILGQGPKLLIQFQNNGVVDDSQLPKDRFSAERLKGVDSTLKIQPAKLEDSAVYLCASGYAPEGEQYFGPGTRLTVT.